Here is one T cell receptor (beta chain) with its context. The sample originates from a study of shared clonotypes between healthy human individuals. Every contributor of samples was a Caucasian grown-up residing in Nashville, Tennessee. This table comes from immunoSEQ multiplex PCR, and its TCRdb copy is limited to in-frame clones, with some not included. The profile shows around 440,000 clones, approximately 77% of them singletons. Sequencing input: PBMCs. The clonotype comes from a woman aged 40-49 years in good health. Some clones in this sample may be carry-over from other donors' samples.

The CDR3 nucleotides are TGTGCCAGCAGCCAACCTCAGGGGAATGGGCACAATCAGCCCCAGCATTTT. This gives the protein CASSQPQGNGHNQPQHF. The chain links TRBV4-2 to TRBJ1-5; D perhaps matches TRBD1 (6 bases). Germline V gene sequence: CDR1 LGHNA, CDR2 YNFKEQ. V gave up 2 bases and J gave up 3 bases, with 17 bases separating them. CDR3 length: 17 amino acids.